This TCR beta chain was found in a study of blood T cell repertoires in COVID-19. Trimming took off 5 bases at V and 0 bases at J, with 13 bases between the two ends. This CDR3 region has 15 residues. Per germline, CDR1 SGHVS and CDR2 FQNEAQ. The method was immunoSEQ multiplex PCR; TCRdb's version includes in-frame clones alone and lacks a portion of them. The data show approximately 310,000 clones, 80% to 90% seen once. This receptor was obtained from a man between 25 and 39 years old who had recovered from COVID-19. Sample: PBMCs or T cells enriched from blood (not recorded which). The V gene is TRBV7-8, the J gene TRBJ2-5, with TRBD2 as a possible D gene (5 bases). This CDR3 is CASSPRTLYQETQYF. CDR3 DNA sequence: TGTGCCAGCAGCCCCAGGACTTTGTACCAAGAGACCCAGTACTTC.